Each of the 23 T cell receptor beta chains below was sequenced from the same sample in a study of monozygotic twins with inflammatory bowel disease. Using the 5' RACE reads, TCRdb records one entry per CDR3 protein without DNA. Its listing shows around 140,000 distinct CDR3 sequences. Specimen: blood. The receptors come from a human donor with ulcerative colitis or Crohn's disease, or a healthy co-twin of an affected twin (not recorded which).

The rearrangement links TRBV5-1 to TRBJ1-4; TCRdb gives TRBD1 as the D gene, but with no DNA this cannot be confirmed. This CDR3 is 15 amino acids long. Germline loops: CDR1 SGHRS, CDR2 YFSETQ. CDR3 sequence: CASSPAGTRDEKLFF.

This chain connects TRBV24-1 to TRBJ1-1; TCRdb selects TRBD1, and the lack of DNA leaves this call unchecked. Germline V CDR1 and CDR2: KGHDR, SFDVKD. This CDR3 is 15 amino acids long. The CDR3 spells CATSDHTGGLTEAFF.

CDR3 amino acids: CATSAANYGYTF. This chain links TRBV24-1 with TRBJ1-2. The CDR3 has 12 residues. Germline CDR1 and CDR2: KGHDR and SFDVKD.

This chain joins TRBV5-1 and TRBJ2-1; checking the TCRdb D call of TRBD1 is not possible without DNA. CDR1 SGHRS and CDR2 YFSETQ come from the germline V gene. The CDR3 contains 15 residues. The chain's CDR3 is CASSFFSRASNEQFF.

The chain is built from TRBV12-3 or TRBV12-4 and TRBJ2-1; the TCRdb D gene call, TRBD2, has no DNA to confirm it. This CDR3 spans 14 amino acids. The chain's CDR3 is CASTRTSGSSEQFF.

The chain carries TRBV5-1 and TRBJ2-5; the D call of TRBD2 rests on TCRdb alone, since no DNA is present to check it. This CDR3 region has 16 residues. Germline V gene sequence: CDR1 SGHRS, CDR2 YFSETQ. The CDR3 region is CASSLGLAGVEETQYF.

This sequence joins TRBV3-1 and TRBJ1-1. The CDR3 covers 12 residues. From germline, CDR1 is LGHDT and CDR2 YNNKEL (reference sequence). The CDR3 sequence: CASSLTDTEAFF.

The chain combines TRBV5-6 with TRBJ1-1. The CDR3 length is 16 residues. The germline gives CDR1 SGHDT, CDR2 YYEEEE. The CDR3: CASSFVRVAYKTEAFF.

The rearrangement uses TRBV7-3 and TRBJ2-3. The CDR3 contains 14 residues. Germline lookup yields CDR1 SGHTA and CDR2 FQGTGA. The CDR3 sequence is CASSPLTRTDTQYF.

The gene calls are TRBV5-1 and TRBJ1-4; TCRdb selects TRBD1, and the lack of DNA leaves this call unchecked. Germline lookup yields CDR1 SGHRS and CDR2 YFSETQ. This CDR3 has 15 amino acids. The CDR3 sequence is CASRTTGWDSEKLFF.

The gene calls are TRBV5-1 and TRBJ2-5; TCRdb outputs TRBD2, but without DNA this stays unchecked. Germline V CDR1 and CDR2: SGHRS, YFSETQ. This CDR3 comprises 15 residues. This CDR3 is CASSLVLDLGETQYF.

The chain couples TRBV7-3 to TRBJ2-1; the D gene TCRdb calls, TRBD1, cannot be checked with no DNA. This CDR3 has 13 amino acids. Germline lookup yields CDR1 SGHTA and CDR2 FQGTGA. The CDR3 here is CASSVGQGHEQFF.

This chain uses TRBV25-1 with TRBJ1-1; absent DNA, TCRdb's TRBD1 call cannot be checked. The CDR3 sequence is 15 residues long. Looked up from germline, CDR1 is MGHDK and CDR2 is SYGVNS. This CDR3 reads CASSGKGHVNTEAFF.

This chain uses TRBV10-1 with TRBJ2-7; TCRdb calls TRBD1, which cannot be checked without DNA. This CDR3 is 15 amino acids long. Germline lookup yields CDR1 WNHNN and CDR2 SYGVQD (reference sequence). The CDR3 here is CASSRSGTGLSEQYF.

The V gene is TRBV28, the J gene TRBJ2-7. CDR1 and CDR2 (germline): MDHEN, SYDVKM. The CDR3 is 12 residues long. This chain's CDR3 is CASSFQTYEQYF.

The rearrangement uses TRBV4-1 and TRBJ2-3; the TRBD2 assignment by TCRdb is unverifiable without DNA. The CDR3 spans 16 residues. The germline V gene has CDR1 MGHRA and CDR2 YSYEKL. The CDR3 loop is CASSQPSGRRPDTQYF.

This chain uses TRBV28 with TRBJ2-4. In germline, CDR1 is MDHEN, CDR2 SYDVKM. This CDR3 spans 14 amino acids. CDR3 sequence reads: CASSLSEAKNIQYF.

The chain couples TRBV12-3 or TRBV12-4 to TRBJ2-1; TCRdb proposes TRBD1, but this gene call is untestable without DNA. The CDR3 has 13 residues. The chain's CDR3 is CASSFRGSGEQFF.

The CDR3 region is CASSPPTGVSEQYF. J is TRBJ2-7 and V is TRBV18; TCRdb indicates TRBD1, and absent DNA this call remains unverified. Looked up from germline, CDR1 is KGHSH and CDR2 is LQKENI. The CDR3 sequence is 14 residues long. The full variable domain, rest sourced from reference TRBV18 and TRBJ2-7, is NAGVMQNPRHLVRRRGQEARLRCSPMKGHSHVYWYRQLPEEGLKFMVYLQKENIIDESGMPKERFSAEFPKEGPSILRIQQVVRGDSAAYFCASSPPTGVSEQYFGPGTRLTVT.

This rearrangement joins TRBV12-3 or TRBV12-4 to TRBJ2-5. The CDR3 has 12 residues. This CDR3 reads CASSLAELIQYF.

The V and J genes are TRBV7-2 and TRBJ2-4; TCRdb's D call, TRBD2, is unchecked because there is no DNA. The CDR3 runs 18 residues. Germline lookup yields CDR1 SGHTA and CDR2 FQGNSA. CDR3 sequence: CASSLAPLAGGAKNIQYF. Using reference TRBV7-2 and TRBJ2-4 for the parts outside the CDR3, the full variable domain is GAGVSQSPSNKVTEKGKDVELRCDPISGHTALYWYRQSLGQGLEFLIYFQGNSAPDKSGLPSDRFSAERTGGSVSTLTIQRTQQEDSAVYLCASSLAPLAGGAKNIQYFGAGTRLSVL.

The gene calls are TRBV30 and TRBJ1-2. Per germline, CDR1 GTSNPN and CDR2 SVGIG (reference sequence). The CDR3 is 12 residues long. The CDR3 is CAWTGGIYGYTF.

The chain joins TRBV19 to TRBJ1-1; as DNA is missing, the TRBD1 call by TCRdb cannot be tested. Germline CDR1 reads LNHDA; CDR2 reads SQIVND (reference sequence). This CDR3 has 14 residues. The CDR3 sequence is CASSLKTVNTEAFF.